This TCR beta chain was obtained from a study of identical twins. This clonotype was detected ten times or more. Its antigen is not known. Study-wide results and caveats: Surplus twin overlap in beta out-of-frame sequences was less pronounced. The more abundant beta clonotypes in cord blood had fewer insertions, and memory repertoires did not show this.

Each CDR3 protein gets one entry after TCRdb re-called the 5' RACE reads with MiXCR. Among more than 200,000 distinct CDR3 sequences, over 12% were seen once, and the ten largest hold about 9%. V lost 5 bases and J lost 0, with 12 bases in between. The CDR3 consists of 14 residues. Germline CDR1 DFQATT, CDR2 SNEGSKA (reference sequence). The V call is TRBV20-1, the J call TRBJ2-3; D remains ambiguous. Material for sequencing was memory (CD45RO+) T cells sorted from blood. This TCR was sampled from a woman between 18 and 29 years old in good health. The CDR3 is CSAFDFTSTDTQYF. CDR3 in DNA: TGCAGTGCTTTTGACTTTACTAGCACAGATACGCAGTATTTT.